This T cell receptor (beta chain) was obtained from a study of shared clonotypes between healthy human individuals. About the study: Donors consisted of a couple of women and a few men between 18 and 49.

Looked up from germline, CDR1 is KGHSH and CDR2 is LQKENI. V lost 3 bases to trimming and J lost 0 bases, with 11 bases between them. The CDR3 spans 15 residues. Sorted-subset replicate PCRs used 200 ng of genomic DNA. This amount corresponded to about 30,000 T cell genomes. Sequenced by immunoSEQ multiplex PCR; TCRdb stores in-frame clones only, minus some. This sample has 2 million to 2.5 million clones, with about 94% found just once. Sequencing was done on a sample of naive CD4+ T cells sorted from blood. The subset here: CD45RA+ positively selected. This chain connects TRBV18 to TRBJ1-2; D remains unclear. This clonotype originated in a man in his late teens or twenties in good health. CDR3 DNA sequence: TGTGCCAGCTCACCGGTACAGCTCGCTAACTATGGCTACACCTTC. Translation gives CASSPVQLANYGYTF.